This is a list of T cell receptor beta chains from one sample in a study of blood T cell repertoires in COVID-19. TCRdb keeps only in-frame clones here, not all; method: immunoSEQ multiplex PCR. The table lists roughly 13,000 clones, around 90% of them singletons. What was sequenced was peripheral blood. The source is a human donor with active COVID-19. The donor label of this sample is uncertain. CDR3s include the opening cysteine and the closing phenylalanine or tryptophan. The D gene is left open where the match is weak. Size is omitted from some rows. Given values are once, few, many or a class for expanded clones.

abundance: NA
j_gene: TRBJ1-1
v_gene: TRBV3-1/TRBV3-2
d_gene: NA
CDR3aa: CASTQGRGTEAFF
CDR3nt: TGTGCCAGCACTCAAGGGAGAGGCACTGAAGCTTTCTTT

abundance: NA
j_gene: TRBJ2-3
v_gene: TRBV7-9
d_gene: TRBD1
CDR3aa: CASSLASGTGNFADTQYF
CDR3nt: TGTGCCAGCAGCTTAGCCTCCGGGACAGGGAATTTTGCAGATACGCAGTATTTT

abundance: NA
j_gene: TRBJ1-1
v_gene: TRBV6-5
d_gene: NA
CDR3aa: CASSYLRGGAEAFF
CDR3nt: TGTGCCAGCAGTTACCTAAGAGGAGGGGCTGAAGCTTTCTTT

abundance: NA
j_gene: TRBJ2-5
v_gene: TRBV5-5
d_gene: NA
CDR3aa: CASSLGVSGLQETQYF
CDR3nt: TGTGCCAGCAGCTTGGGGGTTAGCGGATTACAAGAGACCCAGTACTTC

abundance: few
j_gene: TRBJ1-6
v_gene: TRBV18
d_gene: NA
CDR3aa: CASSPLSAGDNSPLHF
CDR3nt: TGTGCCAGCTCACCACTATCGGCAGGGGATAATTCACCCCTCCACTTT

abundance: NA
j_gene: TRBJ1-2
v_gene: TRBV18
d_gene: NA
CDR3aa: CASSPPYRGDSYGYTF
CDR3nt: TGTGCCAGCTCTCCACCATATAGAGGAGACAGCTATGGCTACACCTTC

abundance: NA
j_gene: TRBJ1-4
v_gene: TRBV7-2
d_gene: NA
CDR3aa: CASSLGGGTRNEKLFF
CDR3nt: TGTGCCAGCAGCTTAGGGGGTGGGACAAGAAATGAAAAACTGTTTTTT

abundance: NA
j_gene: TRBJ2-5
v_gene: TRBV15
d_gene: NA
CDR3aa: CATSREAGETQYF
CDR3nt: TGTGCCACCAGCAGAGAGGCGGGAGAGACCCAGTACTTC

abundance: once
j_gene: TRBJ1-5
v_gene: TRBV28
d_gene: NA
CDR3aa: CASSLFAGDDQPQHF
CDR3nt: TGTGCCAGCAGTTTATTTGCAGGGGATGATCAGCCCCAGCATTTT

abundance: NA
j_gene: TRBJ2-3
v_gene: TRBV19
d_gene: TRBD2
CDR3aa: CASIPRAGGTTDTQYF
CDR3nt: TGTGCCAGTATCCCCCGGGCGGGGGGAACTACAGATACGCAGTATTTT

abundance: NA
j_gene: TRBJ2-5
v_gene: TRBV9
d_gene: NA
CDR3aa: CASSATRDRNQETQYF
CDR3nt: TGTGCCAGCAGCGCTACACGAGACAGAAACCAAGAGACCCAGTACTTC

abundance: NA
j_gene: TRBJ1-2
v_gene: TRBV19
d_gene: NA
CDR3aa: CASSFSYNYGYTF
CDR3nt: TGTGCCAGTTCTTTTAGCTACAACTATGGCTACACCTTC

abundance: NA
j_gene: TRBJ1-6
v_gene: TRBV5-1
d_gene: TRBD1
CDR3aa: CASSSGQVDNSPLHF
CDR3nt: TGCGCCAGCAGCTCCGGACAGGTCGATAATTCACCCCTCCACTTT

abundance: NA
j_gene: TRBJ2-1
v_gene: TRBV6-2/TRBV6-3
d_gene: TRBD2
CDR3aa: CASSQPSGGSRNEQFF
CDR3nt: TGTGCCAGCAGTCAGCCCTCCGGCGGGAGTAGGAATGAGCAGTTCTTC

abundance: NA
j_gene: TRBJ2-7
v_gene: TRBV7-9
d_gene: TRBD1
CDR3aa: CASSEPGQPYEQYF
CDR3nt: TGTGCCAGCAGCGAGCCGGGACAGCCCTACGAGCAGTACTTC

abundance: NA
j_gene: TRBJ2-7
v_gene: TRBV4-3
d_gene: TRBD1
CDR3aa: CASSQDLDRGETYEQYF
CDR3nt: TGCGCCAGCAGCCAAGATCTGGACAGGGGGGAAACCTACGAGCAGTACTTC

abundance: NA
j_gene: TRBJ1-1
v_gene: TRBV7-8
d_gene: NA
CDR3aa: CASSLVSGGPVNTEAFF
CDR3nt: TGTGCCAGCAGCTTAGTATCTGGGGGCCCGGTGAACACTGAAGCTTTCTTT

abundance: NA
j_gene: TRBJ2-3
v_gene: TRBV3-1/TRBV3-2
d_gene: NA
CDR3aa: CASSQADGGEADTQYF
CDR3nt: TGTGCCAGCAGCCAAGCGGATGGCGGAGAAGCAGATACGCAGTATTTT

abundance: NA
j_gene: TRBJ1-4
v_gene: TRBV5-6
d_gene: NA
CDR3aa: CASSFSQTNEKLFF
CDR3nt: TGTGCCAGCAGCTTTTCACAAACTAATGAAAAACTGTTTTTT

abundance: NA
j_gene: TRBJ1-3
v_gene: TRBV29-1
d_gene: NA
CDR3aa: CSVLRGNTIYF
CDR3nt: TGCAGCGTCCTGAGGGGAAACACCATATATTTT

abundance: once
j_gene: TRBJ1-4
v_gene: TRBV7-9
d_gene: TRBD1
CDR3aa: CASSLDRTGREKLFF
CDR3nt: TGTGCCAGCAGCTTAGACCGGACAGGGCGGGAAAAACTGTTTTTT

abundance: once
j_gene: TRBJ2-7
v_gene: TRBV12-3/TRBV12-4
d_gene: TRBD1
CDR3aa: CASRPGQSYEQYF
CDR3nt: TGTGCCAGCAGACCGGGACAGTCCTACGAGCAGTACTTC

abundance: NA
j_gene: TRBJ2-1
v_gene: TRBV11-3
d_gene: TRBD2
CDR3aa: CASSLGTSGRGEQFF
CDR3nt: TGTGCCAGCAGCTTAGGGACTAGCGGGAGGGGTGAGCAGTTCTTC

abundance: NA
j_gene: TRBJ2-7
v_gene: TRBV27
d_gene: TRBD1
CDR3aa: CASGKTGGTYEQYF
CDR3nt: TGTGCCAGCGGCAAGACAGGGGGCACTTACGAGCAGTACTTC

abundance: NA
j_gene: TRBJ2-1
v_gene: TRBV4-1
d_gene: TRBD2
CDR3aa: CASSQVLAVRAYNEQFF
CDR3nt: TGCGCCAGCAGCCAAGTACTAGCGGTCAGGGCCTACAATGAGCAGTTCTTC

abundance: NA
j_gene: TRBJ2-6
v_gene: TRBV18
d_gene: TRBD1
CDR3aa: CASPRTGLSSGANVLTF
CDR3nt: TGTGCCAGTCCCCGGACAGGGCTCTCCTCTGGGGCCAACGTCCTGACTTTC

abundance: NA
j_gene: TRBJ2-7
v_gene: TRBV28
d_gene: NA
CDR3aa: CASSSNYEQYF
CDR3nt: TGTGCCAGCAGTTCCAACTACGAGCAGTACTTC

abundance: NA
j_gene: TRBJ2-7
v_gene: TRBV21-1
d_gene: NA
CDR3aa: CASSPKRQGGEQYF
CDR3nt: TGTGCCAGCAGCCCTAAAAGACAGGGGGGCGAGCAGTACTTC

abundance: NA
j_gene: TRBJ2-1
v_gene: TRBV7-3
d_gene: TRBD1
CDR3aa: CASSPTGGFYNEQFF
CDR3nt: TGTGCCAGCAGCCCCACAGGGGGCTTCTACAATGAGCAGTTCTTC